A selection of T cell receptor beta chains follows, all from one sample in a study of identical twins. Using its own MiXCR run on the 5' RACE reads, TCRdb lists one record per CDR3 protein. The sample has some 660,000 distinct CDR3 sequences; 8.5% to 9.5% are singletons. The sample was also reused in another study, on yellow fever vaccine responses in identical twins.

Sequenced: PBMCs. The receptors derive from a woman under 30 in good health. Both conserved end residues are part of each CDR3. The D gene is left open where the match is weak. Size is omitted from some rows. Given values are once, few, many or a class for expanded clones.

D	V	J	size	CDR3	DNA
.	TRBV7-2	TRBJ2-2	few	CASSLVYGTGELFF	TGTGCCAGCAGCTTAGTGTACGGAACCGGGGAGCTGTTTTTT
TRBD2	TRBV10-3	TRBJ2-2	.	CAISGLAGGRTNNLNTGELFF	TGTGCCATCAGTGGGCTAGCGGGGGGCCGCACGAACAATTTGAACACCGGGGAGCTGTTTTTT
.	TRBV27	TRBJ2-2	.	CASTKWGWANTGELFF	TGTGCCAGCACAAAATGGGGTTGGGCGAACACCGGGGAGCTGTTTTTT
TRBD2	TRBV9	TRBJ2-7	.	CASSVGGMGEQYF	TGTGCCAGCAGCGTGGGGGGGATGGGCGAGCAGTACTTC
.	TRBV10-3	TRBJ2-2	many	CAISESTIAAAGELFF	TGTGCCATCAGTGAGTCGACTATAGCTGCGGCCGGGGAGCTGTTTTTT
.	TRBV10-3	TRBJ2-1	few	CAISEGAAPDYNEQFF	TGTGCCATCAGTGAGGGGGCGGCCCCAGACTACAATGAGCAGTTCTTC
.	TRBV5-1	TRBJ2-1	few	CASSLAGSGLWGEQFF	TGCGCCAGCAGCTTGGCCGGTAGCGGCCTCTGGGGTGAGCAGTTCTTC
TRBD2	TRBV19	TRBJ2-1	few	CASSIGSAGGYNEQFF	TGTGCCAGTAGTATAGGGTCAGCGGGAGGTTACAATGAGCAGTTCTTC
TRBD2	TRBV3-1	TRBJ2-3	many	CASSRGTSGVDTQYF	TGTGCCAGCAGCCGAGGGACTAGCGGTGTAGATACGCAGTATTTT
TRBD1	TRBV12-5	TRBJ2-1	.	CASGPGQGTFNEQFF	TGTGCTAGTGGTCCGGGACAGGGCACCTTTAATGAGCAGTTCTTC
.	TRBV3-1	TRBJ2-7	few	CASSQRQLRDEQYF	TGTGCCAGCAGCCAAAGACAGCTCCGGGACGAGCAGTACTTC
.	TRBV28	TRBJ1-2	few	CASSLLQYGYTF	TGTGCCAGCAGTTTATTACAGTATGGCTACACCTTC
.	TRBV5-1	TRBJ1-1	many	CASSLGHATEAFF	TGCGCCAGCAGCTTGGGACATGCGACTGAAGCTTTCTTT
.	TRBV3-1	TRBJ2-7	.	CASSQIGGREKGSYEQYF	TGTGCCAGCAGCCAAATCGGGGGGCGCGAGAAAGGCTCCTACGAGCAGTACTTC
.	TRBV5-5	TRBJ2-1	many	CASSLEGRSSYNEQFF	TGTGCCAGCAGCTTGGAGGGCAGGAGCTCCTACAATGAGCAGTTCTTC
TRBD2	TRBV10-3	TRBJ2-1	many	CAIRKSLAGGNNEQFF	TGTGCCATCAGGAAGAGCTTAGCGGGAGGCAACAATGAGCAGTTCTTC